This TCR beta chain was retrieved from a study of cytomegalovirus exposure and HLA in healthy donors. Study-level points and caveats: TCR beta V- and J-gene trimming, according to a later analysis, was linked to a missense DCLRE1C variant. Researchers counted around 180 TCR beta chains as cytomegalovirus-associated. The authors considered a cluster of highly shared sequence variants likely to be a sequencing artifact.

CDR1 and CDR2 from the germline V gene are SEHNR and FQNEAQ (reference sequence). V was shortened by 2 bases and J by 1 base, with 5 bases between the two germline ends. The CDR3 is made up of 13 amino acids. It was with 60 Vbeta and 13 Jbeta primers that the PCR ran. Clones were read by immunoSEQ multiplex PCR, and TCRdb kept only the in-frame ones, dropping some. Of more than 150,000 clones in the sample, roughly 82% were seen once. Of note for this clone: Its antigen remains unidentified.

The receptor comes from a girl aged 2-9 years in good health and CMV-seropositive. Sequencing was done on a sample of PBMCs. This chain connects TRBV7-9 to TRBJ1-1; unclear D gene. The CDR3 nucleotides are TGTGCCAGCAGCTTATCAGGGAACACTGAAGCTTTCTTT. Its protein is CASSLSGNTEAFF.